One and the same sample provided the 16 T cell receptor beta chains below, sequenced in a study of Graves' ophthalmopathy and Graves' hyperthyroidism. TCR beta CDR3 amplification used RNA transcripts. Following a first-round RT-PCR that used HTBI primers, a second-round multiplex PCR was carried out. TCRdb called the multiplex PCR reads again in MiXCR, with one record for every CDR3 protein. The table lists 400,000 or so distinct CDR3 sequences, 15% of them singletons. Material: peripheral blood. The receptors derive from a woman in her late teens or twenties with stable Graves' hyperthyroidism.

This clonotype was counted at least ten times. CDR3 residues: CASSEKENYGYTF. CDR3 sequence (DNA): TGTGCCAGCAGTGAAAAAGAGAACTATGGCTACACCTTC. The V gene is TRBV6-1, the J gene TRBJ1-2; no clear D. The ends were cut back, 2 bases at V and 2 bases at J, with 6 bases in the middle. CDR1 and CDR2 from the germline V gene are MNHNS and SASEGT. This CDR3 is 13 amino acids long.

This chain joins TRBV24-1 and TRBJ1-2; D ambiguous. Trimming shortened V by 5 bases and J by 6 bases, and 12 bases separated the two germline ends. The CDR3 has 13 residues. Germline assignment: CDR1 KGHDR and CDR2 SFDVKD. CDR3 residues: CATSGRNSDGYTF. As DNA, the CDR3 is TGTGCCACCAGTGGCAGGAATAGTGATGGCTACACCTTC.

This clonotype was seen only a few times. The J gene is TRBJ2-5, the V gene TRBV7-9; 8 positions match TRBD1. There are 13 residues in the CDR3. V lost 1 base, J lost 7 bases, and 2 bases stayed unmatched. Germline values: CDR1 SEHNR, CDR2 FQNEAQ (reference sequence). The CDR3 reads CASSLGGQGTQYF. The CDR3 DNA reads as TGTGCCAGCAGCTTAGGAGGACAGGGGACCCAGTACTTC. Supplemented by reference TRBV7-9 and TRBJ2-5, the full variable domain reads DTGVSQNPRHKITKRGQNVTFRCDPISEHNRLYWYRQTLGQGPEFLTYFQNEAQLEKSRLLSDRFSAERPKGSFSTLEIQRTEQGDSAMYLCASSLGGQGTQYFGPGTRLLVL.

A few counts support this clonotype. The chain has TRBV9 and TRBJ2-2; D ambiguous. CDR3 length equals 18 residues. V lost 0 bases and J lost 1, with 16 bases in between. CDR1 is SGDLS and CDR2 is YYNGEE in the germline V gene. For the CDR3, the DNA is TGTGCCAGCAGCGTAGCTATGGTCCAGGCGATGAACACCGGGGAGCTGTTTTTT. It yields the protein CASSVAMVQAMNTGELFF.

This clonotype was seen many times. This CDR3 is CASSRAGNYGYTF. The CDR3 DNA reads TGTGCCAGCTCCCGGGCAGGGAACTATGGCTACACCTTC. The chain links TRBV27 to TRBJ1-2, with D possibly TRBD1 on 5 matching bases. Germline values: CDR1 MNHEY, CDR2 SMNVEV (reference sequence). The CDR3 extends over 13 amino acids. Trimming shortened V by 8 bases and J by 2 bases, and 12 bases separated the two germline ends.

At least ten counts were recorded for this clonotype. The CDR3 DNA sequence: TGTGCCAGCAGTTTCGGTCAAAGGACTTCCTACGAGCAGTACTTC. Protein: CASSFGQRTSYEQYF. This sequence joins TRBV12-3 or TRBV12-4 and TRBJ2-7; possibly TRBD2 for D (5 bases). Trimming took off 3 bases at V and 1 base at J, with 13 bases between the two ends. CDR3 size: 15 residues.

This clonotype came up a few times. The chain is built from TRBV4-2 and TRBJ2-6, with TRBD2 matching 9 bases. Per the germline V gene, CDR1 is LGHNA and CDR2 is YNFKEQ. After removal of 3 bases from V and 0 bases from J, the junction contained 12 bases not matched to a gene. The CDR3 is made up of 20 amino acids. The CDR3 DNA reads TGTGCCAGCAGCCAGGCCCCCACTAGCGGGCGCAGCTCTGGGGCCAACGTCCTGACTTTC. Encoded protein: CASSQAPTSGRSSGANVLTF.

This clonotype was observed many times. CDR3 nucleotides: TGTGCCAGCAGCCAAGTTGCGGCGATCTCCTACGAGCAGTACTTC. It is translated as CASSQVAAISYEQYF. The gene calls are TRBV4-2 and TRBJ2-7; unclear D gene. This CDR3 region has 15 residues. CDR1 and CDR2 (germline): LGHNA, YNFKEQ. With 1 base removed from V and 0 bases from J, the gap between germline ends came to 10 bases.

DNA of the CDR3: TGTGCCAGCAGCCAGACCCATAGAGAGACCCAGTACTTC. This encodes CASSQTHRETQYF. V gene TRBV11-3 combines with J gene TRBJ2-5; unclear D gene. CDR1 and CDR2 from the germline V gene are SGHNT and YENEEA. This CDR3 has 13 amino acids. Trimming shortened V by 5 bases and J by 4 bases, and 11 bases separated the two germline ends.

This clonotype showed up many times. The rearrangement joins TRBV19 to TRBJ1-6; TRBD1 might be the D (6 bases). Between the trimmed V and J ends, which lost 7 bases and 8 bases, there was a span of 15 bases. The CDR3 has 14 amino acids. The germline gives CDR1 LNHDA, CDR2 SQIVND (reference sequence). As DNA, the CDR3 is TGTGCCAGTACCCCGCGGACAGATCATTCACCCCTCCACTTT. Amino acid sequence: CASTPRTDHSPLHF.

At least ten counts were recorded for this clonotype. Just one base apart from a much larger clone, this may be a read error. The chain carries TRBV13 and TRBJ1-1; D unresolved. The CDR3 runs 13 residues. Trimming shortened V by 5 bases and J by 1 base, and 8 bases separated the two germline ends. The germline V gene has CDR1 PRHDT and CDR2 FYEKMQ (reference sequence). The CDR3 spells CASSRATNTEAFF. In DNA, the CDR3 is TGTGCCAGCAGCAGGGCCACGAACACTGAAGCTTTCTTT.

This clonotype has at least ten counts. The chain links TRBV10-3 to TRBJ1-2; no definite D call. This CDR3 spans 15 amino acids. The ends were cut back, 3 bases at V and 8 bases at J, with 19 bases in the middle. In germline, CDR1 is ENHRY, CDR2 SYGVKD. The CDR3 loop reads CAISDSVVPLGGYTF. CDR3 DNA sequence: TGTGCCATCAGTGATTCTGTCGTCCCCCTGGGAGGCTACACCTTC.

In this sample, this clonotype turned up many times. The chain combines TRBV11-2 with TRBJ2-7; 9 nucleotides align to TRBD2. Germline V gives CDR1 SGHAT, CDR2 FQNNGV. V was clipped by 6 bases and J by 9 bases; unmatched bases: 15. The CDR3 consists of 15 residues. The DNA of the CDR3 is TGTGCCAGCAGTTATGTAGCGGGAGTCCTACGAGGGCAGTACTTC. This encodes CASSYVAGVLRGQYF.

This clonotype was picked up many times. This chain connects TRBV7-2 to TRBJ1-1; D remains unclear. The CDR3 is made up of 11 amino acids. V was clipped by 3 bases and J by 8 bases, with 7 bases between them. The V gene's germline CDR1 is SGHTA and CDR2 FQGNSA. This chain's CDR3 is CASSFHEEAFF. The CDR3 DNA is TGTGCCAGCAGCTTCCACGAGGAAGCTTTCTTT. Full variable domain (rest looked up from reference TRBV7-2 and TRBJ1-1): GAGVSQSPSNKVTEKGKDVELRCDPISGHTALYWYRQSLGQGLEFLIYFQGNSAPDKSGLPSDRFSAERTGGSVSTLTIQRTQQEDSAVYLCASSFHEEAFFGQGTRLTVV.

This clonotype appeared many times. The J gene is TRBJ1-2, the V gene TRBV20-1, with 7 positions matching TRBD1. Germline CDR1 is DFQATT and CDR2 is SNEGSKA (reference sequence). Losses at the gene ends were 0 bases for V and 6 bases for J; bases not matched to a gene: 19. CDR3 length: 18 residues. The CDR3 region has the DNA TGCAGTGCTAGAGAGATAGGAGATAGGGGGCAGGGGGTTGATGGCTACACCTTC. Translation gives CSAREIGDRGQGVDGYTF.

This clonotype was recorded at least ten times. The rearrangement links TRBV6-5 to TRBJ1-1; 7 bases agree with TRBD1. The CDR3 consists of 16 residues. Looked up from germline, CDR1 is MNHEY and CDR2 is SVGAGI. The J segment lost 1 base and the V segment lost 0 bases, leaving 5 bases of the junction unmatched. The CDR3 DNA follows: TGTGCCAGCAGTTACTCGACGACAGGGAAGAACACTGAAGCTTTCTTT. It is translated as CASSYSTTGKNTEAFF.